The clone carrying this TCR beta chain was recorded a few times. Its target is not known. Regarding time point: pre-sensitization, week 0. Treatment specified: therapeutic diphenylcyclopropenone sensitization with weekly scalp DPC. Unfractionated whole blood was the source of the extracted total RNA. TCRdb re-called the RACE reads through MiXCR, storing one row per CDR3 protein. Here the sample spans 250,000 to 300,000 distinct CDR3 sequences, 7.5% to 8% being singletons. Germline V CDR1 and CDR2: SGHTA, FQGNSA. Trimming removed 4 bases from V and 9 bases from J, with 13 bases in between. The CDR3 consists of 14 residues. The sample is drawn from a study of human T cells and chemical hapten exposure. Study-level findings and limits: Counts of TCRs above 1 in 1000 frequency stayed unchanged with DPC sensitization.

This chain uses TRBV7-2 with TRBJ1-6; D unresolved. This TCR was sampled from a man between 18 and 35 years old with alopecia areata. Some clones in this sample may be carry-over from other donors' samples. The material sequenced was whole blood, taken in connection with sensitization to the hapten diphenylcyclopropenone (DPC). Written as DNA, the CDR3 is TGTGCCAGCAGCTCCACTTTGTCAGGTTCACCCCTCCACTTT. Protein product: CASSSTLSGSPLHF.